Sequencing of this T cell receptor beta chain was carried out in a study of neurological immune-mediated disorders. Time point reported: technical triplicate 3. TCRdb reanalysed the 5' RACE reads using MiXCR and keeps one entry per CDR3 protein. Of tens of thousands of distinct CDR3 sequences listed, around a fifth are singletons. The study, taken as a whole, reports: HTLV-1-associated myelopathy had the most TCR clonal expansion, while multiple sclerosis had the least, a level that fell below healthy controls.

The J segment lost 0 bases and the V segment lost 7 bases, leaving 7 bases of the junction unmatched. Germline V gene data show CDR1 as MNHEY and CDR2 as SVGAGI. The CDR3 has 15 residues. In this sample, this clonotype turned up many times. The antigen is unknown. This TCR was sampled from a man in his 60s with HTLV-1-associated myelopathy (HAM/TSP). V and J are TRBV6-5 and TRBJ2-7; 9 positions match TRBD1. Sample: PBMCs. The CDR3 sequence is CASTTGGPSSYEQYF. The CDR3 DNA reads TGTGCCAGCACTACAGGGGGCCCCAGCTCCTACGAGCAGTACTTC.